The rows below give T cell receptor beta chains drawn from one sample of a study of radiotherapy plus CTLA-4 blockade in lung cancer. Clones were read by immunoSEQ multiplex PCR, and TCRdb kept only the in-frame ones, dropping some. The sample holds 25,000 to 40,000 clones, more than 70% seen once. The input for sequencing was peripheral blood, taken from a patient treated with radiotherapy plus ipilimumab. The receptors here all came from a human donor with non-small cell lung cancer whose response to radiotherapy plus ipilimumab could not be evaluated. CDR3s include the opening cysteine and the closing phenylalanine or tryptophan. D genes are given only for firm matches. Size is omitted from some rows. Given values are once, few, many or a class for expanded clones.

TGCGCCAGCAGCTGGGCCGGCGGGCAGCCCCAGCATTTT CASSWAGGQPQHF 13 NA TRBJ1-5 TRBV4-3 NA
TGTGCCAGCAGCTTAGGTCGTAGCGGGGAGCTGTTTTTT CASSLGRSGELFF 13 NA TRBJ2-2 TRBV11-3 NA
TGTGCCAGCAGCTCAGGGTCCTTGGGTGAAAAACTGTTTTTT CASSSGSLGEKLFF 14 NA TRBJ1-4 TRBV7-2 NA
TGTGCCAGCAGCCCCGTCGGACAGGGGTGGGACACTGAAGCTTTCTTT CASSPVGQGWDTEAFF 16 medium-sized TRBJ1-1 TRBV5-4 TRBD1
TGTGCCAGCAGTTTTCAGGGGAACTATGGCTACACCTTC CASSFQGNYGYTF 13 medium-sized TRBJ1-2 TRBV28 NA
TGTGCCAGCAGCTTAACCGGACAGGGAACTCGTAATCAGCCCCAGCATTTT CASSLTGQGTRNQPQHF 17 few TRBJ1-5 TRBV7-6 TRBD1
TGTGCCAGCAGCTTAGTAGCAGCGGGAGGGCTTGAGACCCAGTACTTC CASSLVAAGGLETQYF 16 NA TRBJ2-5 TRBV7-2 TRBD2
TGTGCCAGCGGGGGACAGGGGGCCCGAAAACTGTTTTTT CASGGQGARKLFF 13 NA TRBJ1-4 TRBV7-3 TRBD1
TGTGCCAGCAGCTCGGGAATCTACGAGCAGTACTTC CASSSGIYEQYF 12 NA TRBJ2-7 TRBV7-2 NA
TGCGCCAGCAGCTTGGGTATGGGGACTAGCGGGAGAAATGAGCAGTTCTTC CASSLGMGTSGRNEQFF 17 NA TRBJ2-1 TRBV5-1 TRBD2
TGTGCCAGCAGTGAAGGTTCCGGGGTCACAGATACGCAGTATTTT CASSEGSGVTDTQYF 15 NA TRBJ2-3 TRBV6-1 NA
TGTGCCTGGTCTTACAGGGGAGAGGCTGGCTACACCTTC CAWSYRGEAGYTF 13 once TRBJ1-2 TRBV30 TRBD1
TGCGCCAGCCCCTTCAAGGGGGACTACGAGCAGTACTTC CASPFKGDYEQYF 13 NA TRBJ2-7 TRBV5-1 NA
TGTGCCAGCAGCGCGGGACAGAGGAACACCGGGGAGCTGTTTTTT CASSAGQRNTGELFF 15 NA TRBJ2-2 TRBV7-2 NA
TGCGCCAGCAGCCAACTGGATTTAGGACTAGCGAGTCACGAGCAGTACTTC CASSQLDLGLASHEQYF 17 once TRBJ2-7 TRBV4-1 TRBD2
TGTGCCTGGAGTAAGGACAGGGGTCAGCCCCAGCATTTT CAWSKDRGQPQHF 13 NA TRBJ1-5 TRBV30 TRBD1
TGTGCCAGTAGCACCGGGACAGGGGGTGGTCAGCCCCAGCATTTT CASSTGTGGGQPQHF 15 few TRBJ1-5 TRBV19 TRBD1
TGTGCCAGCGCTCGGGCTAGCGGGAATATCTACGAGCAGTACTTC CASARASGNIYEQYF 15 NA TRBJ2-7 TRBV6-5 TRBD2
TGTGCCAGCAGCCCGAAGGGAGGGACGTACAATGAGCAGTTCTTC CASSPKGGTYNEQFF 15 few TRBJ2-1 TRBV7-9 TRBD2
TGCAGCGCTGGACTAGCGGGAGTTCAAGAGACCCAGTACTTC CSAGLAGVQETQYF 14 NA TRBJ2-5 TRBV29-1 TRBD2
TGTGCCAGCAGTCGACAGGGGATTGAGCCCCAGCATTTT CASSRQGIEPQHF 13 NA TRBJ1-5 TRBV2 TRBD1
TGTGCCAGCAGTTTTAGGGGGCTGGTGGAGACCCAGTACTTC CASSFRGLVETQYF 14 NA TRBJ2-5 TRBV28 TRBD1
TGCGCCAGCAGCCGTGGGACAGGTGTCCAGGTGAACACTGAAGCTTTCTTT CASSRGTGVQVNTEAFF 17 NA TRBJ1-1 TRBV4-1 TRBD1
TGTGCCAGTAGTCCCCAGAGCGGGAGGTTTCCCAACGAGCAGTACTTC CASSPQSGRFPNEQYF 16 once TRBJ2-7 TRBV19 TRBD2
TGTGCCAGCAGTGTTCAGGTTTTTCAGCCCCAGCATTTT CASSVQVFQPQHF 13 few TRBJ1-5 TRBV6-1 NA
TGTGCCAGCTCACGACGGACAGGGGCGGATGGCAAAAACATTCAGTACTTC CASSRRTGADGKNIQYF 17 few TRBJ2-4 TRBV18 TRBD1
TGTGCCAGCAGTTCTCGGGACACTGGAAACACCATATATTTT CASSSRDTGNTIYF 14 few TRBJ1-3 TRBV27 NA
TGCGCCAGCAGTGTAGGAGGGCGCACCGGGGAGCTGTTTTTT CASSVGGRTGELFF 14 NA TRBJ2-2 TRBV10-1 NA
TGTGCCAGCAGCTTGGGGACAGGGGGCTCTGAGACCCAGTACTTC CASSLGTGGSETQYF 15 NA TRBJ2-5 TRBV7-6 TRBD1
TGTGCCAGCAGGACAGACCCTAACTATGGCTACACCTTC CASRTDPNYGYTF 13 NA TRBJ1-2 TRBV6-5 NA
TGTGCCAGCAGCTTACGCAGGGGGACCGGGGAGCTGTTTTTT CASSLRRGTGELFF 14 once TRBJ2-2 TRBV7-9 TRBD1
TGTGCCAGCAGTTACTCGCTGCACAGGTTGAACACTGAAGCTTTCTTT CASSYSLHRLNTEAFF 16 NA TRBJ1-1 TRBV6-5 NA
TGTGCCAGCAGCTTAGGTCCTAGCGGGAGCCATGAGCAGTTCTTC CASSLGPSGSHEQFF 15 NA TRBJ2-1 TRBV11-3 TRBD2
TGTGCCTGGACCACAGGGGGGACGAGAGAGCAGTACTTC CAWTTGGTREQYF 13 NA TRBJ2-7 TRBV30 TRBD1
TGTGCCAGCAGAGACAGGGGGGAGAACACTGAAGCTTTCTTT CASRDRGENTEAFF 14 NA TRBJ1-1 TRBV6-6 TRBD1
TGTGCCAGCAGCGTAGGGTCGGTATCCTACAATGAGCAGTTCTTC CASSVGSVSYNEQFF 15 NA TRBJ2-1 TRBV9 NA